Each of the 11 T cell receptor beta chains below was sequenced from the same sample in a study of beta chain features in type 1 diabetes (dated by TCRdb to between 2018 and 2020). Study-wide conclusions, independent of this receptor: In all four CD4+ subsets, TCRB CDR3 length was moderately but significantly shorter in type 1 diabetes patients.

Library preparation used the immunoSEQ multiplex PCR assay. The entire isolated RNA was reverse transcribed using the High Capacity cDNA Reverse Transcription Kit, and thus expressed TCRB transcripts were sequenced. The source is immuneACCESS, and TCRdb retained only in-frame sequences with V and J called. Part of the clones is not carried over; for the studies checked, unresolved V genes explain less than half of this, and the remainder is unexplained. The sample table shows about 240,000 clones, and around 13% are seen once. The ten largest clones take up approximately 0.018% of the sample. Their antigen targets remain unknown. The sample comprised naive CD4+ T cells from blood. According to the study, the label for this sample's cell subset or site signals: true naive CD4+ T cells. Receptors were obtained from a young man with type 1 diabetes.

The chain has TRBV9 and TRBJ1-1; 11 nucleotides match TRBD1. CDR1 is SGDLS, CDR2 YYNGEE, per germline. V trimming: 2 bases; J trimming: 0 bases; junction bases outside the gene matches: 0. The CDR3 spans 15 residues. DNA for the CDR3: TGTGCCAGCAGCGTGGGACAGGGGGTGAACACTGAAGCTTTCTTT. Encoded protein: CASSVGQGVNTEAFF.

This clone has just a few counts. V gene TRBV4-1 combines with J gene TRBJ2-2, with TRBD2 matching 11 bases. The length of the CDR3 is 20 residues. Germline-derived CDR1 and CDR2 are MGHRA and YSYEKL. The junction had 16 bases not matched to a gene; V was cut back by 1 base and J by 6 bases. DNA of the CDR3: TGCGCCAGCAGCCAAGCCCCTCCTGGACTAGCGGGCGTCGGAGCCGGGGAGCTGTTTTTT. Its protein is CASSQAPPGLAGVGAGELFF.

This clone appeared a few times. The V and J genes are TRBV4-1 and TRBJ1-1; D is possibly TRBD1 (5 bases). Trimming took off 5 bases at V and 1 base at J, with 11 bases between the two ends. The germline V gene has CDR1 MGHRA and CDR2 YSYEKL. CDR3 size: 14 residues. The CDR3 DNA reads TGCGCCAGCAGCGAGGGACTGCCGAACACTGAAGCTTTCTTT. This codes for CASSEGLPNTEAFF.

This clone was counted between two and nine times. The gene calls are TRBV6-5 and TRBJ2-3; D gene uncertain. In germline, CDR1 is MNHEY, CDR2 SVGAGI. There are 13 residues in the CDR3. V lost 5 bases to trimming and J lost 1 base, with 7 bases between them. CDR3 in amino acids: CASSIPGTDTQYF. The CDR3, as DNA: TGTGCCAGCAGTATCCCGGGCACAGATACGCAGTATTTT.

The sample holds a few counts of this clone. J is TRBJ2-5 and V is TRBV7-9; D call uncertain. CDR3 length equals 12 residues. With 6 bases removed from V and 0 bases from J, the gap between germline ends came to 5 bases. Germline values: CDR1 SEHNR, CDR2 FQNEAQ (reference sequence). The CDR3 DNA is TGTGCCAGCAGAACGGACCAAGAGACCCAGTACTTC. Protein product: CASRTDQETQYF.

The CDR3 here is CAWSVQEEQFF. CDR3 coding DNA: TGTGCCTGGAGTGTACAGGAGGAGCAGTTCTTC. This chain uses TRBV30 with TRBJ2-1; D is possibly TRBD1 (5 bases). Germline lookup yields CDR1 GTSNPN and CDR2 SVGIG (reference sequence). V was pared by 0 bases and J by 10 bases, with 7 bases between. The CDR3 sequence is 11 residues long.

This chain links TRBV13 with TRBJ1-1; 8 bases agree with TRBD1. Germline trimming cut 0 bases from V and 5 bases from J; bases unmatched to any gene: 11. The CDR3 runs 17 residues. In germline, CDR1 is PRHDT, CDR2 FYEKMQ (reference sequence). DNA for the CDR3: TGTGCCAGCAGCTTAGGGCGAGCAGGGGGCGTTCGGACTGAAGCTTTCTTT. This gives the protein CASSLGRAGGVRTEAFF.

This clone has a handful of counts. The chain's CDR3 is CASSLAGLQETQYF. As DNA, the CDR3 is TGTGCCAGCAGTCTAGCAGGTTTACAAGAGACCCAGTACTTC. J is TRBJ2-5 and V is TRBV6-6; possible D gene TRBD2, 5 bases. Germline V lookup: CDR1 MNHNY, CDR2 SVGAGI (reference sequence). This CDR3 contains 14 residues. The V end was cut by 5 bases, the J end by 2 bases, with 12 bases between.

This clone was seen only a few times. Here the CDR3 reads CASSPTVGQTNYGYTF. CDR3 in DNA: TGTGCCAGCAGCCCTACGGTGGGACAAACTAACTATGGCTACACCTTC. This sequence joins TRBV6-6 and TRBJ1-2; D might be TRBD1 (6 bases). The CDR3 consists of 16 residues. Trimming stripped 6 bases from V and 0 bases from J, with 17 bases between. CDR1 is MNHNY and CDR2 is SVGAGI in the germline V gene (reference sequence).

Only a few counts were recorded for this clone. Written as DNA, the CDR3 is TGTGCCAGCAGTTTGGCCGGGACTAGCGGCGAGCAGTTCTTC. This translates into CASSLAGTSGEQFF. The rearrangement links TRBV27 to TRBJ2-1, with 11 positions matching TRBD2. The CDR3 sequence is 14 residues long. In germline, CDR1 is MNHEY, CDR2 SMNVEV (reference sequence). V dropped 3 bases and J dropped 10; count of bases not matched to a gene: 5.

This clone was counted between two and nine times. V usage is TRBV5-1 and J usage is TRBJ2-1; D possibly corresponds to TRBD2 (6 bases). Looked up from germline, CDR1 is SGHRS and CDR2 is YFSETQ. V lost 0 bases and J 4 bases, leaving 14 bases between the germline ends. The CDR3 contains 16 residues. Here the CDR3 DNA reads TGCGCCAGCAGCTTGGTCTTTACTAGCAGTTACAATGAGCAGTTCTTC. It specifies CASSLVFTSSYNEQFF. Using reference TRBV5-1 and TRBJ2-1 for the parts outside the CDR3, the full variable domain is KAGVTQTPRYLIKTRGQQVTLSCSPISGHRSVSWYQQTPGQGLQFLFEYFSETQRNKGNFPGRFSGRQFSNSRSEMNVSTLELGDSALYLCASSLVFTSSYNEQFFGPGTRLTVL.